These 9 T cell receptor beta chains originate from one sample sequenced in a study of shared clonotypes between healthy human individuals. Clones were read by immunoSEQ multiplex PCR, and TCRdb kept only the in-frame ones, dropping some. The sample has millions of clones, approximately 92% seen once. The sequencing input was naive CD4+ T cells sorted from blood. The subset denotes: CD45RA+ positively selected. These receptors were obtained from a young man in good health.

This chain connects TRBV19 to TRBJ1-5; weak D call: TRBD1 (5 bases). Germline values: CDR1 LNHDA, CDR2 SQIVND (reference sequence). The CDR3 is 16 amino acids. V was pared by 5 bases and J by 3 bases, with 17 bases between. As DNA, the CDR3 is TGTGCCAGTAGTTCAACCGGGACGAGGGACAATCAGCCCCAGCATTTT. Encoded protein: CASSSTGTRDNQPQHF.

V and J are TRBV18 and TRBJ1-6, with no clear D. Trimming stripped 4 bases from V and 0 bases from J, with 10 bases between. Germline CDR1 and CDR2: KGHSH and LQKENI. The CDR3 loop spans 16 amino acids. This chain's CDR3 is CASSLAQSSYNSPLHF. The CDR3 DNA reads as TGTGCCAGCTCACTAGCACAGAGCTCCTATAATTCACCCCTCCACTTT. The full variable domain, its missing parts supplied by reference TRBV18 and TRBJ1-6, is NAGVMQNPRHLVRRRGQEARLRCSPMKGHSHVYWYRQLPEEGLKFMVYLQKENIIDESGMPKERFSAEFPKEGPSILRIQQVVRGDSAAYFCASSLAQSSYNSPLHFGNGTRLTVT.

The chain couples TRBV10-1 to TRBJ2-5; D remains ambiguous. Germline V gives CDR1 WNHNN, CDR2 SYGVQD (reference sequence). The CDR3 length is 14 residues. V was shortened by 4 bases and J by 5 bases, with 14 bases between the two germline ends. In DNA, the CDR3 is TGCGCCAGCAGTGCCCAGCCGAGCCAGGAGACCCAGTACTTC. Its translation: CASSAQPSQETQYF.

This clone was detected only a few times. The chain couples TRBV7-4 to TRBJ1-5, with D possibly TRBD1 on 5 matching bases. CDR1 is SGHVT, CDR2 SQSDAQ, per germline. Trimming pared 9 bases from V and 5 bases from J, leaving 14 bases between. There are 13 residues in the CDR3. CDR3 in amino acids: CARVQAYHQPQHF. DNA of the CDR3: TGTGCCAGAGTACAGGCCTACCATCAGCCCCAGCATTTT.

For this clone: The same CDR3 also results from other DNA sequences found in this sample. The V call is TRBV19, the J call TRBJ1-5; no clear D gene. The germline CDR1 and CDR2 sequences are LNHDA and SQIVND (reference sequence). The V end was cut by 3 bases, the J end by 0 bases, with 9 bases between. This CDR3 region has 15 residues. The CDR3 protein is CASSIGQISNQPQHF. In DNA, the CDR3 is TGTGCCAGTAGTATCGGGCAAATTAGCAATCAGCCCCAGCATTTT.

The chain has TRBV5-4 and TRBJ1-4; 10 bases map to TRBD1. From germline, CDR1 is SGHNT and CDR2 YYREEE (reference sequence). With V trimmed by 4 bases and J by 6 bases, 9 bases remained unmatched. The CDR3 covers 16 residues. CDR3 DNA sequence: TGTGCCAGCAGCCTCGGGACAGGGGTTTCGGATGAAAAACTGTTTTTT. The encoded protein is CASSLGTGVSDEKLFF.

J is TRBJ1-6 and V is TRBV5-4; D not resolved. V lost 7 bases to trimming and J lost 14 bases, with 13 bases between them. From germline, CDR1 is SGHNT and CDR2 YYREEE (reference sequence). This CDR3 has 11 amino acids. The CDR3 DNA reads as TGTGCCAGCTCTATAGAAGGTGCCCTCCACTTT. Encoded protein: CASSIEGALHF.

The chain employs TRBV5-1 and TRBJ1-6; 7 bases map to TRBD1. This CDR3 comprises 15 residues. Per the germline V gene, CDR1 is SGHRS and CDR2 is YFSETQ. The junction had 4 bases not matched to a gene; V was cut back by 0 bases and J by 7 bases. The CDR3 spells CASSLGVGGNSPLHF. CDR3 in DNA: TGCGCCAGCAGCTTGGGGGTAGGGGGCAATTCACCCCTCCACTTT.

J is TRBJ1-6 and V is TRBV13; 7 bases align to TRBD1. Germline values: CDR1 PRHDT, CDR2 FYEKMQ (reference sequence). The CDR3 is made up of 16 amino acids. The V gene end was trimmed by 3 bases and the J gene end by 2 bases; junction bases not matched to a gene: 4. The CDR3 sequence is CASSFYRGAYNSPLHF. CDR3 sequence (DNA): TGTGCCAGCAGCTTTTACAGGGGCGCCTATAATTCACCCCTCCACTTT. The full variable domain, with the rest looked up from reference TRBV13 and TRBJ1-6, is AAGVIQSPRHLIKEKRETATLKCYPIPRHDTVYWYQQGPGQDPQFLISFYEKMQSDKGSIPDRFSAQQFSDYHSELNMSSLELGDSALYFCASSFYRGAYNSPLHFGNGTRLTVT.